This section outlines one T cell receptor beta chain sequence together with its context. What it recognizes is unknown. This sample was included in a study of shared clonotypes between healthy human individuals. Roughly 200 ng DNA, 25,000 to 35,000 T cell genomes, went into each sorted-subset replicate PCR. The data were produced by immunoSEQ multiplex PCR, yet TCRdb's version contains in-frame clones alone and is incomplete. The table has about 2 million clones, 85% to 95% seen once. Study-wide results and limits: It was the non-shared clonotypes that had lower generation probabilities than clonotypes shared by all four donors.

CD45RO-negative cells were positively selected for CCR7, leaving out terminally differentiated effector memory CD45RA+ cells. Germline loops: CDR1 MNHEY, CDR2 SMNVEV (reference sequence). The CDR3 totals 14 residues. Trimming pared 3 bases from V and 5 bases from J, leaving 14 bases between. Source material: naive CD8+ T cells sorted from blood. This clonotype was obtained from a man aged 18 to 29 in good health. The J gene is TRBJ2-7, the V gene TRBV27; the D gene is possibly TRBD2 (5 bases). The CDR3 loop is CASSFVGAWDEQYF. DNA of the CDR3: TGTGCCAGCAGTTTTGTGGGAGCCTGGGACGAGCAGTACTTC.